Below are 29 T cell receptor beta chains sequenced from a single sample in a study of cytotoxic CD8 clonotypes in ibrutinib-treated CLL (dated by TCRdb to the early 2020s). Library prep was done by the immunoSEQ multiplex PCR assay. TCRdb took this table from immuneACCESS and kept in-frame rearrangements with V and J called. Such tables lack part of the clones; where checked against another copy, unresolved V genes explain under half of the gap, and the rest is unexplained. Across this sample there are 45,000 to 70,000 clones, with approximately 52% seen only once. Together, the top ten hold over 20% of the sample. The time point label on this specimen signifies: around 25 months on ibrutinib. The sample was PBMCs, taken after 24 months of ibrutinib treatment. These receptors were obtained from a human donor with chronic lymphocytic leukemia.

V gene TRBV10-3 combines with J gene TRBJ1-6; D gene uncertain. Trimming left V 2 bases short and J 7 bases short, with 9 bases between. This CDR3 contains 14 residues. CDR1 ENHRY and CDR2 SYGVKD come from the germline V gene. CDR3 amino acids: CAISERPPNSPLHF. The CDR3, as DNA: TGTGCCATCAGTGAGCGACCCCCCAATTCACCCCTCCACTTT.

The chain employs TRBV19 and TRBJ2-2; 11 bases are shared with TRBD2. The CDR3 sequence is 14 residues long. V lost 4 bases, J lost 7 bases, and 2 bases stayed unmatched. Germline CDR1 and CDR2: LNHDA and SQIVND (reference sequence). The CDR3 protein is CASSSLAGGGELFF. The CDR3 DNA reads TGTGCCAGTAGTAGCCTAGCGGGAGGCGGGGAGCTGTTTTTT. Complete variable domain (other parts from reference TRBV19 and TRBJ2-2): DGGITQSPKYLFRKEGQNVTLSCEQNLNHDAMYWYRQDPGQGLRLIYYSQIVNDFQKGDIAEGYSVSREKKESFPLTVTSAQKNPTAFYLCASSSLAGGGELFFGEGSRLTVL.

CDR3 coding DNA: TGCGCCAGCAGCTGGGGGACAGTCCACGAAAAACTGTTTTTT. Translation gives CASSWGTVHEKLFF. J is TRBJ1-4 and V is TRBV5-1, with 7 bases that match TRBD1. This CDR3 has 14 amino acids. Germline loops: CDR1 SGHRS, CDR2 YFSETQ. J lost 8 bases, V lost 3 bases, and 7 bases had no gene match.

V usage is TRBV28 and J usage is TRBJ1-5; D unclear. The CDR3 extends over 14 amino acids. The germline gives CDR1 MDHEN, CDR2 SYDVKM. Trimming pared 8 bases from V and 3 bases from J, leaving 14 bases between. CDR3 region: CASSRAANNQPQHF. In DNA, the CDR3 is TGTGCCAGCTCAAGGGCGGCCAACAATCAGCCCCAGCATTTT.

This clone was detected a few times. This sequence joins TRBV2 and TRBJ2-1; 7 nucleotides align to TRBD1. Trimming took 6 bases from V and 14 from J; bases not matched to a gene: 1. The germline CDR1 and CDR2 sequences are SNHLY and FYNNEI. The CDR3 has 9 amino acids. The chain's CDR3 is CASRGGEFF. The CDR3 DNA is TGTGCCAGCAGAGGGGGCGAGTTCTTC.

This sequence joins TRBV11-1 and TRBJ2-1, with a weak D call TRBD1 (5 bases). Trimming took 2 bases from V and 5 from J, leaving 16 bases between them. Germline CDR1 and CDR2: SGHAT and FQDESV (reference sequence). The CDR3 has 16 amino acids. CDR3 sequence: CASSLLQGWANNEQFF. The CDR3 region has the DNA TGTGCCAGCAGCTTACTTCAGGGCTGGGCAAACAATGAGCAGTTCTTC.

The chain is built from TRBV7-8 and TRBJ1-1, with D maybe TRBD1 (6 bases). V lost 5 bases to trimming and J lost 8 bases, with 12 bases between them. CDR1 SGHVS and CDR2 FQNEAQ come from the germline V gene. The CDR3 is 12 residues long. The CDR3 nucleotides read TGTGCCAGCAGCAGCGACAGGTCCGAAGCTTTCTTT. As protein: CASSSDRSEAFF. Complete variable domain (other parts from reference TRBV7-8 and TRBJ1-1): GAGVSQSPRYKVAKRGQDVALRCDPISGHVSLFWYQQALGQGPEFLTYFQNEAQLDKSGLPSDRFFAERPEGSVSTLKIQRTQQEDSAVYLCASSSDRSEAFFGQGTRLTVV.

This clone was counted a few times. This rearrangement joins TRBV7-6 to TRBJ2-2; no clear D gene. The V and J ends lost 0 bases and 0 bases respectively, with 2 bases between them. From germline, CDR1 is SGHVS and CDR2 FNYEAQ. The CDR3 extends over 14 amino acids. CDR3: CASSLAPNTGELFF. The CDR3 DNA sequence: TGTGCCAGCAGCTTAGCGCCGAACACCGGGGAGCTGTTTTTT.

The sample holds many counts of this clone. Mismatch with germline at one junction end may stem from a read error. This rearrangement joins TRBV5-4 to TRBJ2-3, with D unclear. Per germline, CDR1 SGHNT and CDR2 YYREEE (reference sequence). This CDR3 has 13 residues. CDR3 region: CASSLGFTDAQYF. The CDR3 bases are TGTGCCAGCAGCTTGGGCTTCACAGATGCGCAGTATTTT.

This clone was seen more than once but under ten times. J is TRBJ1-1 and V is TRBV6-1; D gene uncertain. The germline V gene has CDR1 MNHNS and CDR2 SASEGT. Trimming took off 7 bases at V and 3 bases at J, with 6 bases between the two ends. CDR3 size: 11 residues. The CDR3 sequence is CASNPYTEAFF. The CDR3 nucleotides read TGTGCCAGCAACCCCTACACTGAAGCTTTCTTT.

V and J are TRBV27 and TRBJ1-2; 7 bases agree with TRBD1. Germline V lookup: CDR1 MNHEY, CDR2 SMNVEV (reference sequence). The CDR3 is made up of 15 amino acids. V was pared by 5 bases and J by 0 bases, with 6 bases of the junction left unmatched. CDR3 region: CASSIRTGANYGYTF. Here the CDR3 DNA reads TGTGCCAGCAGTATACGGACAGGAGCTAACTATGGCTACACCTTC.

CDR3 region: CASSYSTQGFGEQYF. CDR3 in DNA: TGTGCCAGCAGTTACTCCACTCAGGGATTTGGAGAGCAGTACTTC. The genes are TRBV6-5 and TRBJ2-7, with D possibly matching TRBD1 (5 bases). The V end was cut by 0 bases, the J end by 7 bases, with 16 bases between. Germline V gene sequence: CDR1 MNHEY, CDR2 SVGAGI. The CDR3 has 15 residues.

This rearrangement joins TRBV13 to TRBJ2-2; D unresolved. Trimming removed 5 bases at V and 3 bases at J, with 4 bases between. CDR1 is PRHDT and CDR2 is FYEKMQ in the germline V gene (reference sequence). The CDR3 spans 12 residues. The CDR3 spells CASSADTGELFF. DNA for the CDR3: TGTGCCAGCAGCGCCGACACCGGGGAGCTGTTTTTT.

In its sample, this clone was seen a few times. Written as DNA, the CDR3 is TGTGCCAGCAACGCCCGGGCTCGGAATGGCTACACCTTC. This gives the protein CASNARARNGYTF. The genes are TRBV2 and TRBJ1-2, with unresolved D. The CDR3 is made up of 13 amino acids. Germline CDR1 SNHLY, CDR2 FYNNEI. Between the trimmed V and J ends, which lost 7 bases and 6 bases, there was a span of 15 bases.

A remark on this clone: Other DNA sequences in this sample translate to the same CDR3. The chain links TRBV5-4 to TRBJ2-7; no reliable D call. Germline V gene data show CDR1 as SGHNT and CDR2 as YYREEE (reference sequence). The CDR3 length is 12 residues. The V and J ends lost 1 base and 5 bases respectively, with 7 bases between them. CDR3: CASSLFRDEQYF. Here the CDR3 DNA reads TGTGCCAGCAGCTTGTTTAGAGACGAGCAGTACTTC.

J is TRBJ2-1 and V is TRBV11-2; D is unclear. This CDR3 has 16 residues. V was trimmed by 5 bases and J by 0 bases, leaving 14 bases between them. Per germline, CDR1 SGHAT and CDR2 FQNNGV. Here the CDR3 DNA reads TGTGCCAGCAGCCCACACTCTTGGACCTCCTACAATGAGCAGTTCTTC. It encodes CASSPHSWTSYNEQFF.

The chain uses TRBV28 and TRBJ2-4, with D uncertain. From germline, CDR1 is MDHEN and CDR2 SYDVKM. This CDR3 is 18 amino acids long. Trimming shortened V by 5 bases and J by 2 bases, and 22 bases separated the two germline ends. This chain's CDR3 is CASSPDPGWAATKNIQYF. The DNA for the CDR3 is TGTGCCAGCAGTCCCGACCCGGGTTGGGCCGCGACCAAAAACATTCAGTACTTC.

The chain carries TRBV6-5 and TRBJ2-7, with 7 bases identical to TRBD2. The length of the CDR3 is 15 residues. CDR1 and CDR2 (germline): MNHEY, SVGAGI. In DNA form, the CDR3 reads TGTGCCATCAGTGGAGAGCGGGGTTCGATCTACGAGCAGTACGTC. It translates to CAISGERGSIYEQYV.

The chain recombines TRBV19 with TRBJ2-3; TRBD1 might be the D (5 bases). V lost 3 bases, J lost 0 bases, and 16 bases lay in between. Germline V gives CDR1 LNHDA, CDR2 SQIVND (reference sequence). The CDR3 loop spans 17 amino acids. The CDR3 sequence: CASSITGQGGSTDTQYF. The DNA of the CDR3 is TGTGCCAGTAGTATCACGGGCCAGGGTGGGAGCACAGATACGCAGTATTTT.

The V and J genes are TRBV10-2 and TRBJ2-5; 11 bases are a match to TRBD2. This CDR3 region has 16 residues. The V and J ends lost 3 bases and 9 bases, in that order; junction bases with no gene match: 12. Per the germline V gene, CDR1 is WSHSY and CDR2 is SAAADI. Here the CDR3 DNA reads TGCGCCAGCAGTGATCGGGGACTAGCGGTTACAGGGGCCCAGTACTTC. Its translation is CASSDRGLAVTGAQYF.

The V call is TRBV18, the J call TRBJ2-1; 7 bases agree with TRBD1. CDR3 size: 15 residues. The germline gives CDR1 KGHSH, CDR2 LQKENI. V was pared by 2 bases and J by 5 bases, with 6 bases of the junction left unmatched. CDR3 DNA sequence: TGTGCCAGCTCACCAGGAACAGGGGCGGACAATGAGCAGTTCTTC. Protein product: CASSPGTGADNEQFF.

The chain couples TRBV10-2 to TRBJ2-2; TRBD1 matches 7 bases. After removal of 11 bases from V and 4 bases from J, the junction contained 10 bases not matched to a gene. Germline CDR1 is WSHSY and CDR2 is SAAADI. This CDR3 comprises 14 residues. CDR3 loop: CAGTDRAGTGELFF. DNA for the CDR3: TGCGCCGGTACAGACAGGGCGGGCACCGGGGAGCTGTTTTTT.

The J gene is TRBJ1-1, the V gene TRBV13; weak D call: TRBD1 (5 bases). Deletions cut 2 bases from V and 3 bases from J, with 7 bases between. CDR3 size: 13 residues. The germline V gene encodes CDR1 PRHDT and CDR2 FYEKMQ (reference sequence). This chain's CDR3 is CASSLLGDTEAFF. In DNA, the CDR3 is TGTGCCAGCAGCTTATTGGGGGACACTGAAGCTTTCTTT.

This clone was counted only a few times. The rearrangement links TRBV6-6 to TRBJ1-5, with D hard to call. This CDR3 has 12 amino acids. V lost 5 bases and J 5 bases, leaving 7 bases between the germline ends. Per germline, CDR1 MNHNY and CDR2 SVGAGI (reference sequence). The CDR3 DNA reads TGTGCCAGCAGTCCACCCTATCAGCCCCAGCATTTT. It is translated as CASSPPYQPQHF.

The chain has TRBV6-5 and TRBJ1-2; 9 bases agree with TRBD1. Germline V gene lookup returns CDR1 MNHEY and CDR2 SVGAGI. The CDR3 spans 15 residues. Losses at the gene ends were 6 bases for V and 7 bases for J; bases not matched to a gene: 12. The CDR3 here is CASSQAPTGGVGYTF. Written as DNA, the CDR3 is TGTGCCAGCAGCCAAGCCCCCACAGGGGGCGTTGGCTACACCTTC.

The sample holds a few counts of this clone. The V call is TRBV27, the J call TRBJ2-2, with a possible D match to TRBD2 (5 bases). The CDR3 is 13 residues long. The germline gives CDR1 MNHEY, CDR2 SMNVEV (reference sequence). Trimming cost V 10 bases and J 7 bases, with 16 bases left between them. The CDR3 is CATSLEFGGELFF. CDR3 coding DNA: TGTGCCACTTCACTAGAGTTCGGCGGGGAGCTGTTTTTT.

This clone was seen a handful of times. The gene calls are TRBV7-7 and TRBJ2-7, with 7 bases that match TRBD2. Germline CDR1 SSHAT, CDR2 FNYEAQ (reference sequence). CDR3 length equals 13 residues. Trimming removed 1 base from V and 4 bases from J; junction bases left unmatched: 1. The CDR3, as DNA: TGTGCCAGCAGCTTAGGGGAGGGGTACGAGCAGTACTTC. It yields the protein CASSLGEGYEQYF.

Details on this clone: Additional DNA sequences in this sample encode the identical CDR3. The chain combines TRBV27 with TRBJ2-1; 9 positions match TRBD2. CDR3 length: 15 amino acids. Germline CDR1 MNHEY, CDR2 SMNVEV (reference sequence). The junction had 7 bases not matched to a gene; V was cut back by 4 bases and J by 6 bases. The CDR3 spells CASSSYSGRANEQFF. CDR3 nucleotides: TGTGCCAGCAGTTCTTATAGCGGGAGAGCCAATGAGCAGTTCTTC.

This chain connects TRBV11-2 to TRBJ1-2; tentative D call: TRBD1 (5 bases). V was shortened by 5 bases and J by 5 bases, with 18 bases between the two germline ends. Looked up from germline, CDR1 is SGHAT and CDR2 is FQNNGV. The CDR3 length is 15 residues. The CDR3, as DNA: TGTGCCAGCAGCGGGCAGGGCGTGGAGTTTTATGGCTACACCTTC. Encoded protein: CASSGQGVEFYGYTF.